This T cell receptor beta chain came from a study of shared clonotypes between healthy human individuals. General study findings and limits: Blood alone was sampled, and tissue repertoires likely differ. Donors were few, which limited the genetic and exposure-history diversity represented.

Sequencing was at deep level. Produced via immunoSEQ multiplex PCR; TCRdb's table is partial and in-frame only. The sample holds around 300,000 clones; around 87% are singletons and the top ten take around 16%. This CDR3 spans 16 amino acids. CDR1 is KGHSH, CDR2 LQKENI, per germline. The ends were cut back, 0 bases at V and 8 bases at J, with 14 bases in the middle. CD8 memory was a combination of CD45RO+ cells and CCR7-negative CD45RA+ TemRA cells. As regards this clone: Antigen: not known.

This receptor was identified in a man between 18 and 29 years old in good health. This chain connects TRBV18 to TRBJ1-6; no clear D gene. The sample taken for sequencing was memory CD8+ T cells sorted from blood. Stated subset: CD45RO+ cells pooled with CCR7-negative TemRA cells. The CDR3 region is CASSPPRWSHDSPLHF. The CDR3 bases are TGTGCCAGCTCACCACCGCGTTGGTCCCATGATTCACCCCTCCACTTT.